This T cell receptor beta chain is from a study of shared clonotypes between healthy human individuals. The germline V gene encodes CDR1 LGHNA and CDR2 YSLEER. J gave up 3 bases and V 3 bases, and 3 bases lay outside the gene matches. This CDR3 is built from 14 residues. The donors, healthy adults who were HIV-negative, had experienced no recent acute infections or vaccinations. Some 84 million PBMCs supplied genomic DNA for unsorted samples. Genomic DNA of every subset was divided equally among multiple immunoSEQ plates. The protocol was immunoSEQ multiplex PCR, while the TCRdb copy is restricted to in-frame clones and leaves out a portion. Of approximately 500,000 clones listed, roughly 78% are singletons.

This chain joins TRBV4-3 and TRBJ2-3; 7 positions agree with TRBD1. The TCR sequence derives from a woman between 40 and 50 years old in good health. Some clones in this sample may be carry-over from other donors' samples. Sequenced sample: PBMCs. The CDR3 nucleotides read TGCGCCAGCAGCCAGGACAGGACAACAGATACGCAGTATTTT. As protein: CASSQDRTTDTQYF.